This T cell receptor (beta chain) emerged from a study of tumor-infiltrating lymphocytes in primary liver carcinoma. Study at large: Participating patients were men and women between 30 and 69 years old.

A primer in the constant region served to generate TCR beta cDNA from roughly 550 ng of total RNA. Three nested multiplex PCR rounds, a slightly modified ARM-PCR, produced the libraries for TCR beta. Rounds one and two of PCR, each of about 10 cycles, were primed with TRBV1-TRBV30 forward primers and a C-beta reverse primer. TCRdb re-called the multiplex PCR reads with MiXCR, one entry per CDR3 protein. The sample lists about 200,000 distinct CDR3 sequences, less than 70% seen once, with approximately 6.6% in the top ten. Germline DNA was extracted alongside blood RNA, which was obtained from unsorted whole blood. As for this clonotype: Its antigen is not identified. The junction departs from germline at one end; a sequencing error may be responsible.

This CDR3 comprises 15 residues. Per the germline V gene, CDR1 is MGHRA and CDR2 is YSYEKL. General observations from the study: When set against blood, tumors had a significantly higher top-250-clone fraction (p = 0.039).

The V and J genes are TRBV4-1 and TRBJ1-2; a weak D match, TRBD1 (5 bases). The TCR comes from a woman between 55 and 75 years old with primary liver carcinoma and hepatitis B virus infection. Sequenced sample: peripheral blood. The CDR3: CSSSQSTRGAYDYTF. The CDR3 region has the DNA TGCTCCAGCAGCCAGTCGACAAGGGGCGCCTATGACTACACCTTC.